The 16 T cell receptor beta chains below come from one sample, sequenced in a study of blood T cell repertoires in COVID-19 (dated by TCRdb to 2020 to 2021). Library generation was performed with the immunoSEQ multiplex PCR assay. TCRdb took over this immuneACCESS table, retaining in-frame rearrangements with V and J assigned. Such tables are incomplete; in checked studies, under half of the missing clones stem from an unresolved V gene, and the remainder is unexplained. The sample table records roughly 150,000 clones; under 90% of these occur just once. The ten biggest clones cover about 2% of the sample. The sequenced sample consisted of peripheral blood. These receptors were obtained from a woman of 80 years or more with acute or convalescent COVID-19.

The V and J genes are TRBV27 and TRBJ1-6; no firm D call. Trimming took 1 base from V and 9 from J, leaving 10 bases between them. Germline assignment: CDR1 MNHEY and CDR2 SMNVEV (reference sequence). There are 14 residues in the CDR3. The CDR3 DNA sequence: TGTGCCAGCAGTTTATTCGGAGAAGGTTCACCCCTCCACTTT. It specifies CASSLFGEGSPLHF.

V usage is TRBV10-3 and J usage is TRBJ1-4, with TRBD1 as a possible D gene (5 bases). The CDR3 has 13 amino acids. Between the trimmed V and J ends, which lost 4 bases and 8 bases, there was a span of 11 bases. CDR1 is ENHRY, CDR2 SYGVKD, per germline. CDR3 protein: CAISGGAGEKLFF. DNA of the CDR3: TGTGCCATCAGTGGTGGGGCGGGGGAAAAACTGTTTTTT.

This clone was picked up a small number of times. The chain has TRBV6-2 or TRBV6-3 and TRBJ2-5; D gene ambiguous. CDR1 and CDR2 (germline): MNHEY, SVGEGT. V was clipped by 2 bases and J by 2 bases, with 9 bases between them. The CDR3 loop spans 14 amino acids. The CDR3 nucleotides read TGTGCCAGCAGTTACACCCGGGTTCAAGAGACCCAGTACTTC. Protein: CASSYTRVQETQYF.

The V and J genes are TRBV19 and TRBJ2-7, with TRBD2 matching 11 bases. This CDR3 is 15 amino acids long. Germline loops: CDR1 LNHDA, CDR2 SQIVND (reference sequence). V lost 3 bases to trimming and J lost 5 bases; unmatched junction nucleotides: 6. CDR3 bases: TGTGCCAGTAGTATTGCCGGACTAGCGGGCCACGAGCAGTACTTC. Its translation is CASSIAGLAGHEQYF.

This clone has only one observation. The CDR3 DNA sequence: TGTGCTAGTGGTCTTGGACAGGGTAGCACAGATACGCAGTATTTT. Translated: CASGLGQGSTDTQYF. V is TRBV12-5 and J is TRBJ2-3; 8 bases match TRBD1. Germline V gene data show CDR1 as LGHNT and CDR2 as FRNRAP. The CDR3 covers 15 residues. V lost 5 bases and J lost 0; bases outside the gene matches: 4.

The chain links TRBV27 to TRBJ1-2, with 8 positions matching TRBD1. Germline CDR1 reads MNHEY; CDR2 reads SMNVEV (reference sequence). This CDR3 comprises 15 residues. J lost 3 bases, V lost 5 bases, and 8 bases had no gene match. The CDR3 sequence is CASSAWQGADYGYTF. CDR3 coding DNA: TGTGCCAGCAGTGCCTGGCAGGGGGCCGACTATGGCTACACCTTC.

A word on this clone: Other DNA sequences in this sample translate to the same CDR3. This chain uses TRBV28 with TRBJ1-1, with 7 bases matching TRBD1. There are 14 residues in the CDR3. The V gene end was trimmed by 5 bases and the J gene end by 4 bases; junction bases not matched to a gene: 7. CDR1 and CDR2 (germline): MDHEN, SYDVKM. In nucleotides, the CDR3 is TGTGCCAGCAGTCGAACAGGGGTGGGCACTGAAGCTTTCTTT. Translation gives CASSRTGVGTEAFF.

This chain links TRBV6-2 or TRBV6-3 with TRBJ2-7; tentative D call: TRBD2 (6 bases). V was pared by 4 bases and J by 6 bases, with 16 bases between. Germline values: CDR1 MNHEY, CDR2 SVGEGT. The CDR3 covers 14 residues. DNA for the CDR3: TGTGCCAGCAGTTCAGAGCCCTGGAGGGCCGAGCAGTACTTC. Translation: CASSSEPWRAEQYF.

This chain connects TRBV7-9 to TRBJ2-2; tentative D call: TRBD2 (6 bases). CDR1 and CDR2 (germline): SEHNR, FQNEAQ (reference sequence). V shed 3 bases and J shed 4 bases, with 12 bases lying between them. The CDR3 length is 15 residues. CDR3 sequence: CASSFRERGTGELFF. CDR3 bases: TGTGCCAGCAGCTTTCGGGAGCGCGGCACCGGGGAGCTGTTTTTT.

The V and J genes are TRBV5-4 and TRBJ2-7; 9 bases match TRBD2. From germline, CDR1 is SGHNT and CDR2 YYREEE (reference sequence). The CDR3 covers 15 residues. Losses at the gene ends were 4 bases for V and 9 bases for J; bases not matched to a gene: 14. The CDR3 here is CASSPSSTSGAAQYF. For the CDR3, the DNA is TGTGCCAGCAGCCCCTCTTCGACTAGCGGCGCTGCGCAGTACTTC.

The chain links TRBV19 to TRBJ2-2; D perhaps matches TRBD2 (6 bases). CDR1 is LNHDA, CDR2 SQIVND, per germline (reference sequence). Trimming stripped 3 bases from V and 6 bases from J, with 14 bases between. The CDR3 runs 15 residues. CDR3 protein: CASSIISGGAGELFF. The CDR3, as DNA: TGTGCCAGTAGTATCATCTCAGGAGGGGCCGGGGAGCTGTTTTTT.

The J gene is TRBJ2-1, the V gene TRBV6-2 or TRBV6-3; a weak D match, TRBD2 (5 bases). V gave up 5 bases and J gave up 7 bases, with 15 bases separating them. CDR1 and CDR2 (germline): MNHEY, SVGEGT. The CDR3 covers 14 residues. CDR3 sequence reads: CASSDRRTANEQFF. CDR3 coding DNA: TGTGCCAGCAGTGACCGGCGGACTGCAAATGAGCAGTTCTTC.

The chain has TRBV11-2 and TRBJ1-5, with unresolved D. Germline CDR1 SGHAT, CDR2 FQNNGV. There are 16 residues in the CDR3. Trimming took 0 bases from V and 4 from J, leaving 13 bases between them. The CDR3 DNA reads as TGTGCCAGCAGCTTAGATGGCAGGAGGAGGAATCAGCCCCAGCATTTT. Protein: CASSLDGRRRNQPQHF.

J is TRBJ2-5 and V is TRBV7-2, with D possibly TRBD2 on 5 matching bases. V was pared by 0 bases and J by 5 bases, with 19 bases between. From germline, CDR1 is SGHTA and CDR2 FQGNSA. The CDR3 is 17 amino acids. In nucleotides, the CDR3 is TGTGCCAGCAGCTTAGCCTTCGGACCCCCTGAGGGCGAGACCCAGTACTTC. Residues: CASSLAFGPPEGETQYF.

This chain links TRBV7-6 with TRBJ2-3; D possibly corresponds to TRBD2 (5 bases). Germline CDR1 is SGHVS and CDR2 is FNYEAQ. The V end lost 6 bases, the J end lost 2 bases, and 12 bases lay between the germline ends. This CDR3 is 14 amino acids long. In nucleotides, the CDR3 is TGTGCCAGCAGTTCCGGACTTTACACAGATACGCAGTATTTT. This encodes CASSSGLYTDTQYF.

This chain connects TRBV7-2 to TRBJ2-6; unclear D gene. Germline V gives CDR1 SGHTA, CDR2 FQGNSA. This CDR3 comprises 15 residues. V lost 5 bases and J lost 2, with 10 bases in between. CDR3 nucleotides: TGTGCCAGCAGCCCTTCGAGAACTGGGGCCAACGTCCTGACTTTC. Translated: CASSPSRTGANVLTF.